The 17 T cell receptor beta chains listed next were all sequenced from one sample in a study of metastatic and nonmetastatic thyroid tumors. TCRdb re-called the PCR reads via MiXCR. The sample has 6,500 to 9,000 clones, roughly 25% seen once. No treatment of any kind had been given to any patient before thyroid surgery. Sequencing used adjacent normal tissue. Receptors originate from a female donor with papillary thyroid cancer or a benign thyroid nodule (not recorded which). Some clones in this sample may be carry-over from other donors' samples.

The chain combines TRBV9 with TRBJ2-5; no reliable D call. V lost 0 bases and J lost 5, with 14 bases in between. Germline CDR1 SGDLS, CDR2 YYNGEE. The CDR3 runs 15 residues. The CDR3 protein is CASSVVTALGETQYF. DNA for the CDR3: TGTGCCAGCAGCGTAGTGACCGCCTTAGGCGAGACCCAGTACTTC.

This clone was seen a few times. The chain couples TRBV27 to TRBJ1-2; D gene ambiguous. The V and J ends lost 2 bases and 2 bases respectively, with 15 bases between them. The germline gives CDR1 MNHEY, CDR2 SMNVEV (reference sequence). This CDR3 is 16 amino acids long. The CDR3 loop reads CASSLIRNPANYGYTF. The CDR3 coding sequence is TGTGCCAGCAGTTTAATCAGGAACCCAGCCAACTATGGCTACACCTTC.

This clone is classed as medium-sized. This chain uses TRBV19 with TRBJ1-3; no reliable D call. CDR1 is LNHDA, CDR2 SQIVND, per germline (reference sequence). Trimming removed 4 bases at V and 4 bases at J, with 14 bases between. The CDR3 loop spans 15 amino acids. The CDR3 DNA reads as TGTGCCAGTAGTAAGTCTGGTGTCCACGGAAACACCATATATTTT. Its protein product is CASSKSGVHGNTIYF.

This chain uses TRBV29-1 with TRBJ2-3, with D possibly being TRBD1 or TRBD2 (5 bases each). The length of the CDR3 is 14 residues. Germline CDR1 and CDR2: SQVTM and ANQGSEA. Trimming pared 8 bases from V and 3 bases from J, leaving 18 bases between. The CDR3 coding sequence is TGCAGCACCGGCGTCCCTGGGGGAACAGATACGCAGTATTTT. Encoded protein: CSTGVPGGTDTQYF.

The chain carries TRBV11-3 and TRBJ1-4; perhaps TRBD1 as D (5 bases). V lost 1 base and J lost 0, with 6 bases in between. CDR1 SGHNT and CDR2 YENEEA come from the germline V gene. CDR3 size: 15 residues. The CDR3 nucleotides are TGTGCCAGCAGCTTAGGACAGTCAACTAATGAAAAACTGTTTTTT. Protein: CASSLGQSTNEKLFF.

This clone is labeled medium-sized (0.01 to 0.1%). The chain couples TRBV9 to TRBJ2-1, with 9 bases fitting TRBD2. V lost 0 bases to trimming and J lost 6 bases; unmatched junction nucleotides: 10. Germline V lookup: CDR1 SGDLS, CDR2 YYNGEE. This CDR3 spans 17 amino acids. The CDR3 region is CASSVDRGGAGVNEQFF. In DNA, the CDR3 is TGTGCCAGCAGCGTAGACCGCGGGGGGGCGGGGGTCAATGAGCAGTTCTTC.

The CDR3 is CASSRDILAEVGYNEQFF. The CDR3, as DNA: TGTGCCAGCAGCCGAGACATCTTAGCGGAGGTGGGATACAATGAGCAGTTCTTC. This chain connects TRBV11-2 to TRBJ2-1; weak D call: TRBD2 (6 bases). Germline V CDR1 and CDR2: SGHAT, FQNNGV. The V and J ends lost 5 bases and 4 bases respectively, with 24 bases between them. The CDR3 has 18 residues.

This clone is categorized as medium-sized. The chain joins TRBV5-6 to TRBJ1-4, with D possibly TRBD1 on 5 matching bases. There are 15 residues in the CDR3. Between the trimmed V and J ends, which lost 3 bases and 4 bases, there was a span of 13 bases. The germline gives CDR1 SGHDT, CDR2 YYEEEE. CDR3 region: CASSSRDGNNEKLFF. DNA for the CDR3: TGTGCCAGCAGCTCCCGGGACGGAAATAATGAAAAACTGTTTTTT. Supplemented by reference TRBV5-6 and TRBJ1-4, the full variable domain reads DAGVTQSPTHLIKTRGQQVTLRCSPKSGHDTVSWYQQALGQGPQFIFQYYEEEERQRGNFPDRFSGHQFPNYSSELNVNALLLGDSALYLCASSSRDGNNEKLFFGSGTQLSVL.

This clone is deemed medium-sized. CDR3 protein: CASSPRQAPAGELFF. For the CDR3, the DNA is TGTGCCAGCAGCCCTCGACAGGCCCCGGCCGGGGAGCTGTTTTTT. The V gene is TRBV11-3, the J gene TRBJ2-2, with TRBD1 as a possible D gene (6 bases). Germline V lookup: CDR1 SGHNT, CDR2 YENEEA. This CDR3 spans 15 amino acids. V was clipped by 5 bases and J by 6 bases, with 16 bases between them.

This clone ranks as medium-sized (0.01 to 0.1%). This chain uses TRBV11-2 with TRBJ2-2; 10 bases fit TRBD1. Germline assignment: CDR1 SGHAT and CDR2 FQNNGV. The CDR3 loop spans 16 amino acids. J lost 3 bases, V lost 5 bases, and 6 bases had no gene match. The CDR3 DNA sequence: TGTGCCAGCAGCCCGCGACAGGGGGCCTACACCGGGGAGCTGTTTTTT. Encoded protein: CASSPRQGAYTGELFF.

This clone was seen only a few times. The rearrangement links TRBV28 to TRBJ2-5; 8 bases align to TRBD2. Germline V gene lookup returns CDR1 MDHEN and CDR2 SYDVKM. V gave up 3 bases and J gave up 0 bases; unmatched junction bases: 3. This CDR3 is 15 amino acids long. CDR3 loop: CASSLQREYQETQYF. For the CDR3, the DNA is TGTGCCAGCAGTTTGCAGCGGGAGTACCAAGAGACCCAGTACTTC.

A note on this clone: An end of the junction does not agree with germline; a read error may underlie this. The chain has TRBV6-1 and TRBJ1-3, with TRBD1 matching 8 bases. CDR1 and CDR2 from the germline V gene are MNHNS and SASEGT. The CDR3 has 14 residues. CDR3: CATSGGFSGNTIYF. The CDR3 DNA sequence: TGCGCCACCTCAGGGGGCTTCTCTGGAAACACCATATATTTT.

In its sample, this clone was seen a few times. At one boundary the junction diverges from the germline segment, which might be a read error. The J gene is TRBJ1-4, the V gene TRBV6-1; a weak D match, TRBD1 (6 bases). Per germline, CDR1 MNHNS and CDR2 SASEGT. The CDR3 is 14 residues long. CDR3 region: CASNTGSTNAKLFF. The CDR3 bases are TGTGCCAGCAACACAGGGTCTACTAATGCAAAACTGTTTTTT.

The CDR3, as DNA: TGCGCCAGCAGCCAAGCGCGGGGGCCAGGAAACACCATATATTTT. It specifies CASSQARGPGNTIYF. J is TRBJ1-3 and V is TRBV4-1, with TRBD1 as a possible D gene (6 bases). This CDR3 is built from 15 residues. Trimming shortened V by 1 base and J by 4 bases, and 11 bases separated the two germline ends. Germline V gene lookup returns CDR1 MGHRA and CDR2 YSYEKL.

This clone is labeled large. This chain uses TRBV27 with TRBJ1-1, with D possibly being TRBD1 (5 bases). The CDR3 totals 16 residues. Trimming removed 5 bases at V and 3 bases at J, with 19 bases between. CDR1 is MNHEY, CDR2 SMNVEV, per germline (reference sequence). The CDR3 protein is CASSPGGTGSYTEAFF. CDR3 bases: TGTGCCAGCAGTCCCGGGGGGACGGGATCGTACACTGAAGCTTTCTTT.

This clone was found a few times. The chain combines TRBV20-1 with TRBJ1-2, with TRBD1 as a possible D gene (6 bases). The CDR3 totals 13 residues. Germline CDR1 reads DFQATT; CDR2 reads SNEGSKA (reference sequence). Between the trimmed V and J ends, which lost 2 bases and 4 bases, there was a span of 11 bases. CDR3 sequence: CSARNDRRYGYTF. The DNA for the CDR3 is TGCAGTGCTAGAAATGACAGGCGCTATGGCTACACCTTC.

This clone was picked up a small number of times. This chain joins TRBV7-9 and TRBJ2-2, with D perhaps TRBD1 or TRBD2 (5 bases each). Trimming shortened V by 4 bases and J by 5 bases, and 11 bases separated the two germline ends. The germline V gene encodes CDR1 SEHNR and CDR2 FQNEAQ (reference sequence). The CDR3 is 14 residues long. CDR3 protein: CASSSGPQTGELFF. The DNA of the CDR3 is TGTGCCAGCAGCTCGGGACCCCAGACCGGGGAGCTGTTTTTT. The full variable domain, completed using reference TRBV7-9 and TRBJ2-2, is DTGVSQNPRHKITKRGQNVTFRCDPISEHNRLYWYRQTLGQGPEFLTYFQNEAQLEKSRLLSDRFSAERPKGSFSTLEIQRTEQGDSAMYLCASSSGPQTGELFFGEGSRLTVL.